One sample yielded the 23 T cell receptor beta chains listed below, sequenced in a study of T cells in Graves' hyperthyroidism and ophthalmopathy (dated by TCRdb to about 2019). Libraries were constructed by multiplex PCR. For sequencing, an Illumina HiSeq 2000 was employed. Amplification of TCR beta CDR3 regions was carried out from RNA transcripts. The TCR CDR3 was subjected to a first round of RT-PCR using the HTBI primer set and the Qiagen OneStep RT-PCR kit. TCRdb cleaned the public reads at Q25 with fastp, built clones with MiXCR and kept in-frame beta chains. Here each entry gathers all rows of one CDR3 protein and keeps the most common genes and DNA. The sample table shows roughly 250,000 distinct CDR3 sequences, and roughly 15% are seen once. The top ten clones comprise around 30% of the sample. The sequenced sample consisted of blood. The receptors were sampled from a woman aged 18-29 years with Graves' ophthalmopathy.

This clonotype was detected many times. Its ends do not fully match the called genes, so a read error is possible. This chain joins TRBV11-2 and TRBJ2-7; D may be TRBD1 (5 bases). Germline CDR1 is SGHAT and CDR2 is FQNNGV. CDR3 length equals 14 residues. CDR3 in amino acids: CASSVDLGPYEQYF. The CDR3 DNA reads TGTGCCAGCAGCGTAGACCTGGGGCCCTACGAGCAGTACTTC.

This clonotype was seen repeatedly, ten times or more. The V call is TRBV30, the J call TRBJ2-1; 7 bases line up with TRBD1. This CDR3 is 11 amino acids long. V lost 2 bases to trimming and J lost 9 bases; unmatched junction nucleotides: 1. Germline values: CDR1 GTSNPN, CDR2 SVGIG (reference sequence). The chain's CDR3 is CAWSRTGEQFF. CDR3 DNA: TGTGCCTGGAGTCGGACAGGTGAGCAGTTCTTC.

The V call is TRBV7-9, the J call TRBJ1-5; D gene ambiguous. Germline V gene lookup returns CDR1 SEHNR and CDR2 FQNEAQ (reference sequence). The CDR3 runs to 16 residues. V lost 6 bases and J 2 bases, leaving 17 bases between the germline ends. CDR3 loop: CASRSTSGRGNQPQHF. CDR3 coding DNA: TGTGCCAGCAGGTCAACTAGCGGCCGGGGCAATCAGCCCCAGCATTTT.

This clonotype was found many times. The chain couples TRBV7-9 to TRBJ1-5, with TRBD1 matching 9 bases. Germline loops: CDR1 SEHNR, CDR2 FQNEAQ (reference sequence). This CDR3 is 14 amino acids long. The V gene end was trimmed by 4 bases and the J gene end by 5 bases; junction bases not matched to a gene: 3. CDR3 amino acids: CASSSQGAYQPQHF. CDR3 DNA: TGTGCCAGCAGCTCACAGGGGGCATATCAGCCCCAGCATTTT.

CDR3 nucleotide sequence: TGTGCCAGCAGCTCGAAACAGGGTTCAGGAAACACCATATATTTT. The encoded protein is CASSSKQGSGNTIYF. The chain combines TRBV5-4 with TRBJ1-3; possible D gene TRBD1, 6 bases. The germline gives CDR1 SGHNT, CDR2 YYREEE (reference sequence). CDR3 length: 15 amino acids. V lost 3 bases and J 4 bases, leaving 14 bases between the germline ends.

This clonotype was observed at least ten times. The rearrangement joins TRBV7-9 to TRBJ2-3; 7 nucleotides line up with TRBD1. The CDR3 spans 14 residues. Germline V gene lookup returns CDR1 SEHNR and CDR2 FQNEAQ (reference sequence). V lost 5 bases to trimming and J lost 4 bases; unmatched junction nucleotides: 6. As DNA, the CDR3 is TGTGCCAGCAGCGACAGGGATCCCCCAGATACGCAGTATTTT. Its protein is CASSDRDPPDTQYF.

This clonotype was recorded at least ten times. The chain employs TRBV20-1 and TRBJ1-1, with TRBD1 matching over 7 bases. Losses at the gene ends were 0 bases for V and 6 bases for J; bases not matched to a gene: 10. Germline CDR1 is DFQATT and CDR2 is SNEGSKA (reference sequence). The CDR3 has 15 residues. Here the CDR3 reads CSAREIRGVWPEAFF. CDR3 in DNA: TGCAGTGCTAGAGAGATCAGGGGGGTGTGGCCTGAAGCTTTCTTT.

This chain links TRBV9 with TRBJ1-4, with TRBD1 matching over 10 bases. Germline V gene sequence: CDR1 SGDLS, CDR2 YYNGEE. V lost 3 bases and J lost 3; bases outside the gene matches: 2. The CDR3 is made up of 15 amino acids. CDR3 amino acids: CASSATGGPNEKLFF. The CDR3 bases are TGTGCCAGCAGCGCGACAGGGGGCCCTAATGAAAAACTGTTTTTT.

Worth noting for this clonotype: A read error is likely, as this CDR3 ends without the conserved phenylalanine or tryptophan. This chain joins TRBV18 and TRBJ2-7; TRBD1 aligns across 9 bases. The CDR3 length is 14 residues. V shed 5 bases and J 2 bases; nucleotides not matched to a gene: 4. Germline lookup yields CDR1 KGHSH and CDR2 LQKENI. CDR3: CASSNGQGTYEQYL. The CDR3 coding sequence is TGTGCCAGCTCAAACGGACAGGGGACCTACGAGCAGTACCTC.

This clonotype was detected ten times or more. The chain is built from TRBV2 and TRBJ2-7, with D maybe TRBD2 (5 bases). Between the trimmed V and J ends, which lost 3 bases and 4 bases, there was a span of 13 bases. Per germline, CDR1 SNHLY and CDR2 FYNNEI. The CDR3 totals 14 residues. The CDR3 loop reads CASSDPGNPYEQYF. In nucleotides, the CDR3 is TGTGCCAGCAGTGATCCCGGGAATCCTTACGAGCAGTACTTC.

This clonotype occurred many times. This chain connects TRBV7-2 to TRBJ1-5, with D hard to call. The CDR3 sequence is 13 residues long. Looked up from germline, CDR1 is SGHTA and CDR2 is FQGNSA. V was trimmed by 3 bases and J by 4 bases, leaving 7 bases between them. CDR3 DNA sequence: TGTGCCAGCAGCTTCGATGGGAATCAGCCCCAGCATTTT. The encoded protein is CASSFDGNQPQHF.

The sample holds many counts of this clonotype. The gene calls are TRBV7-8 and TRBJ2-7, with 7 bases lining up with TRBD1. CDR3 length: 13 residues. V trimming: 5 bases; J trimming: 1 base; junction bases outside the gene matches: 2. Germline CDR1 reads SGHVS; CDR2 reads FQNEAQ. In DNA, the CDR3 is TGTGCCAGCAGCACGGGACAGTCCTACGAGCAGTACTTC. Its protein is CASSTGQSYEQYF.

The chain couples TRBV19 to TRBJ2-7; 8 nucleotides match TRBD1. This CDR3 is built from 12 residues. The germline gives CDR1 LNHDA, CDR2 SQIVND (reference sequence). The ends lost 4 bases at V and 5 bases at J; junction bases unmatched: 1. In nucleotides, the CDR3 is TGTGCCAGTAGTACAGGGGGCCACGAGCAGTACTTC. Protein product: CASSTGGHEQYF.

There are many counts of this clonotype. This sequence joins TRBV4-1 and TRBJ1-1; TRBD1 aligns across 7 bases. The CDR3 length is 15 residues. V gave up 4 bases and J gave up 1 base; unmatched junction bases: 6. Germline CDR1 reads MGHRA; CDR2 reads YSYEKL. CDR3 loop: CASSPTGQQNTEAFF. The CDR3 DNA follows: TGCGCCAGCAGCCCAACGGGACAGCAGAACACTGAAGCTTTCTTT.

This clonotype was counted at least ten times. CDR3 nucleotides: TGTGCCAGCAGCTTCTCTTCGGGGGATACGCAGTATTTT. This gives the protein CASSFSSGDTQYF. The V gene is TRBV11-3, the J gene TRBJ2-3, with D possibly matching TRBD2 (5 bases). V lost 3 bases to trimming and J lost 6 bases, with 10 bases between them. Germline CDR1 and CDR2: SGHNT and YENEEA. This CDR3 is built from 13 residues.

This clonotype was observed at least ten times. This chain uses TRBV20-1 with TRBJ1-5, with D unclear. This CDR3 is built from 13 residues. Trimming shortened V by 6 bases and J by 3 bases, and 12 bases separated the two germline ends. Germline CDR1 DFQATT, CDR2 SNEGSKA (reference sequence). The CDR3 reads CSANRQFNQPQHF. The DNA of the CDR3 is TGCAGTGCCAACCGCCAGTTCAATCAGCCCCAGCATTTT.

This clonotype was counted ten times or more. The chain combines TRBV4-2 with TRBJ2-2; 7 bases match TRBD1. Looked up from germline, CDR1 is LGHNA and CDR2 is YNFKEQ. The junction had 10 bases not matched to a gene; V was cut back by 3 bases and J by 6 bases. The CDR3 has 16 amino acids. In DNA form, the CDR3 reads TGTGCCAGCAGCCATCCCGGGAAGGGGGCTTCCGGGGAGCTGTTTTTT. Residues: CASSHPGKGASGELFF.

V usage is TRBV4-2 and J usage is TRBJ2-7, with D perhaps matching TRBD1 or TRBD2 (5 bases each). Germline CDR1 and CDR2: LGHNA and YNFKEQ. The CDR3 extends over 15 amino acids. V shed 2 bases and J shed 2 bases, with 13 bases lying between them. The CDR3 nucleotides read TGTGCCAGCAGCCAATCGGGACGCCGGGCCTACGAGCAGTACTTC. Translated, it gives CASSQSGRRAYEQYF.

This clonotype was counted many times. The CDR3 coding sequence is TGTGCCAGCCAACAGAGCGGGAGGGCCTACAATGAGCAGTTCTTC. This codes for CASQQSGRAYNEQFF. The chain joins TRBV27 to TRBJ2-1, with 10 bases identical to TRBD2. The CDR3 contains 15 residues. Germline trimming cut 8 bases from V and 2 bases from J; bases unmatched to any gene: 6. Germline assignment: CDR1 MNHEY and CDR2 SMNVEV (reference sequence).

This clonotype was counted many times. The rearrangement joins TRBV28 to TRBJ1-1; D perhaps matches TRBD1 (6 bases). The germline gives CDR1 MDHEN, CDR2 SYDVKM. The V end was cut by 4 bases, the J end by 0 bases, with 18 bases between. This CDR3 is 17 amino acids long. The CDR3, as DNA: TGTGCCAGCAGTTCCCCCCATTGGACAGAGATGAACACTGAAGCTTTCTTT. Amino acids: CASSSPHWTEMNTEAFF.

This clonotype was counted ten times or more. The CDR3, as DNA: TGCAGTGCTTCCCGGGACCTAAAACCGAACACTGAAGCTTTCTTT. Translated, it gives CSASRDLKPNTEAFF. V usage is TRBV20-1 and J usage is TRBJ1-1, with a possible D match to TRBD1 (5 bases). Per the germline V gene, CDR1 is DFQATT and CDR2 is SNEGSKA (reference sequence). Trimming shortened V by 5 bases and J by 1 base, and 17 bases separated the two germline ends. CDR3 length equals 15 residues.

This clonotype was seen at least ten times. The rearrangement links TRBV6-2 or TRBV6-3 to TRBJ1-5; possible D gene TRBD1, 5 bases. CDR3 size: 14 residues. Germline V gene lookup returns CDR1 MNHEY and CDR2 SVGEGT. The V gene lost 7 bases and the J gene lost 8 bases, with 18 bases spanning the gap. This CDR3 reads CASTKIGTTEPQHF. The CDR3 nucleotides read TGTGCCAGCACCAAAATAGGGACCACGGAGCCCCAGCATTTT.

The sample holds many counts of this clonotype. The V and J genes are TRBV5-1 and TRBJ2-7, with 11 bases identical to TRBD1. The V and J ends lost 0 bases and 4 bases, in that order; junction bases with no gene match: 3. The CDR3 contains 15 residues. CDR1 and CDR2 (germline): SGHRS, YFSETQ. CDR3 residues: CASSLGTGGKYEQYF. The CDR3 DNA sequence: TGCGCCAGCAGCTTGGGGACAGGGGGCAAGTACGAGCAGTACTTC.